The 16 T cell receptor beta chains below all came from one sample that was sequenced in a study of PD-1 blockade in classical Hodgkin lymphoma. Each of the patients experienced relapse following autologous stem cell transplantation, and their brentuximab vedotin exposure differed. Libraries were prepared by immunoSEQ multiplex PCR; TCRdb keeps only in-frame clonotypes and omits some of them. This table holds approximately 14,000 clones, around 80% found once. This sample comprised peripheral blood mononuclear cells (PBMCs), obtained before the second cycle of nivolumab. The receptors stem from a human donor with classical Hodgkin lymphoma.

This sequence joins TRBV5-6 and TRBJ1-2, with 8 bases lining up with TRBD1. The CDR3 has 13 residues. V shed 4 bases, J shed 3 bases, and the junction held 2 bases outside the gene matches. CDR1 and CDR2 from the germline V gene are SGHDT and YYEEEE. For the CDR3, the DNA is TGTGCCAGCAGCCCGGACAGGGACTATGGCTACACCTTC. Its translation is CASSPDRDYGYTF. Drawing the rest from reference TRBV5-6 and TRBJ1-2, the complete variable domain is DAGVTQSPTHLIKTRGQQVTLRCSPKSGHDTVSWYQQALGQGPQFIFQYYEEEERQRGNFPDRFSGHQFPNYSSELNVNALLLGDSALYLCASSPDRDYGYTFGSGTRLTVV.

This chain links TRBV9 with TRBJ2-5, with D possibly being TRBD1 or TRBD2 (5 bases each). The CDR3 has 15 amino acids. Germline V gene lookup returns CDR1 SGDLS and CDR2 YYNGEE. V was trimmed by 0 bases and J by 0 bases, leaving 9 bases between them. The CDR3 sequence: CASSVGGAHQETQYF. CDR3 in DNA: TGTGCCAGCAGCGTAGGAGGGGCCCACCAAGAGACCCAGTACTTC.

About this clone itself: This CDR3 is also generated by other DNA sequences in the sample. The gene calls are TRBV5-1 and TRBJ1-2, with TRBD1 matching over 7 bases. V shed 2 bases, J shed 3 bases, and the junction held 7 bases outside the gene matches. CDR3 length: 15 residues. Germline CDR1 reads SGHRS; CDR2 reads YFSETQ. The CDR3 DNA follows: TGCGCCAGCAGCTTTTCAGGGGGTCGGGACTATGGCTACACCTTC. Translated: CASSFSGGRDYGYTF.

The J gene is TRBJ2-5, the V gene TRBV2, with D uncertain. The CDR3 consists of 13 residues. From germline, CDR1 is SNHLY and CDR2 FYNNEI. Trimming took off 3 bases at V and 2 bases at J, with 7 bases between the two ends. The CDR3 DNA reads as TGTGCCAGCAGTGAGGAACAGCAAGAGACCCAGTACTTC. This translates into CASSEEQQETQYF.

The chain has TRBV27 and TRBJ1-4; no reliable D call. Looked up from germline, CDR1 is MNHEY and CDR2 is SMNVEV (reference sequence). Between the trimmed V and J ends, which lost 2 bases and 2 bases, there was a span of 15 bases. The CDR3 has 17 amino acids. This CDR3 reads CASSLVTASGTNEKLFF. CDR3 sequence (DNA): TGTGCCAGCAGTTTAGTCACGGCTAGTGGGACTAATGAAAAACTGTTTTTT.

V and J are TRBV9 and TRBJ2-7, with TRBD1 as a possible D gene (6 bases). The CDR3 totals 16 residues. V dropped 4 bases and J dropped 0 bases, with 17 bases sitting between them. Germline assignment: CDR1 SGDLS and CDR2 YYNGEE. This CDR3 reads CASSPHRVHPSYEQYF. The CDR3 DNA reads as TGTGCCAGCAGCCCGCACAGGGTACACCCCTCCTACGAGCAGTACTTC.

This sequence joins TRBV5-4 and TRBJ2-1; D call uncertain. CDR1 and CDR2 (germline): SGHNT, YYREEE (reference sequence). Trimming took off 8 bases at V and 0 bases at J, with 15 bases between the two ends. The CDR3 is made up of 15 amino acids. The CDR3 sequence is CASEKSASSYNEQFF. CDR3 nucleotides: TGTGCCAGTGAAAAAAGCGCTAGCTCCTACAATGAGCAGTTCTTC.

The V call is TRBV7-9, the J call TRBJ2-1; 12 bases line up with TRBD1. Unmatched junction bases numbered 6, after V lost 3 bases and J lost 0 bases. The germline V gene encodes CDR1 SEHNR and CDR2 FQNEAQ (reference sequence). The CDR3 consists of 18 residues. CDR3 DNA: TGTGCCAGCAGCTTTGGGACAGGGGGCCGTCGCTCCTACAATGAGCAGTTCTTC. As protein: CASSFGTGGRRSYNEQFF.

The chain has TRBV7-8 and TRBJ1-5; a possible D gene is TRBD1 (6 bases). Trimming removed 2 bases from V and 4 bases from J, with 12 bases in between. This CDR3 is built from 15 residues. The germline V gene encodes CDR1 SGHVS and CDR2 FQNEAQ. CDR3: CASSLWQGRNQPQHF. CDR3 nucleotides: TGTGCCAGCAGCTTATGGCAGGGGCGTAATCAGCCCCAGCATTTT. Variable domain in full (rest from reference TRBV7-8 and TRBJ1-5): GAGVSQSPRYKVAKRGQDVALRCDPISGHVSLFWYQQALGQGPEFLTYFQNEAQLDKSGLPSDRFFAERPEGSVSTLKIQRTQQEDSAVYLCASSLWQGRNQPQHFGDGTRLSIL.

The rearrangement uses TRBV11-2 and TRBJ1-1; possibly TRBD1 for D (5 bases). The germline V gene has CDR1 SGHAT and CDR2 FQNNGV. CDR3 length equals 16 residues. Trimming pared 3 bases from V and 1 base from J, leaving 15 bases between. CDR3 bases: TGTGCCAGCAGCTTGGCAGGGTTTTTTAAGAACACTGAAGCTTTCTTT. Its translation is CASSLAGFFKNTEAFF.

This chain links TRBV19 with TRBJ1-1; D ambiguous. Trimming shortened V by 1 base and J by 0 bases, and 6 bases separated the two germline ends. The CDR3 is 14 residues long. Germline assignment: CDR1 LNHDA and CDR2 SQIVND (reference sequence). CDR3 sequence reads: CASSIGLVNTEAFF. The CDR3 DNA sequence: TGTGCCAGTAGTATAGGGTTGGTGAACACTGAAGCTTTCTTT.

V gene TRBV6-5 combines with J gene TRBJ1-1; D remains unclear. The CDR3 is 15 residues long. V was cut by 8 bases and J by 0 bases, with 16 bases left in between. CDR1 MNHEY and CDR2 SVGAGI come from the germline V gene. CDR3 in amino acids: CASLSPGPMNTEAFF. The CDR3 DNA reads TGTGCCAGCCTCTCTCCCGGCCCCATGAACACTGAAGCTTTCTTT.

The CDR3 DNA follows: TGTGCCAGCAGCTCCGACGCTCAGCGTTTTAACTATGGCTACACCTTC. Protein product: CASSSDAQRFNYGYTF. V and J are TRBV7-2 and TRBJ1-2; no clear D. The V gene's germline CDR1 is SGHTA and CDR2 FQGNSA. Between the trimmed V and J ends, which lost 4 bases and 1 base, there was a span of 16 bases. This CDR3 comprises 16 residues.

The rearrangement links TRBV5-1 to TRBJ2-3, with D maybe TRBD2 (5 bases). Deletions cut 8 bases from V and 1 base from J, with 14 bases between. The germline CDR1 and CDR2 sequences are SGHRS and YFSETQ. The CDR3 runs 14 residues. CDR3 loop: CASSRGPGTDTQYF. In DNA form, the CDR3 reads TGCGCCAGTTCTAGAGGGCCCGGCACAGATACGCAGTATTTT.

CDR3: CASSLDGRAVYGYTF. The CDR3 DNA follows: TGTGCCAGCAGTTTAGACGGCAGGGCGGTCTATGGCTACACCTTC. J is TRBJ1-2 and V is TRBV28; D may be TRBD1 (5 bases). This CDR3 spans 15 amino acids. V dropped 2 bases and J dropped 4 bases, with 14 bases sitting between them. Germline V gene sequence: CDR1 MDHEN, CDR2 SYDVKM.

V usage is TRBV19 and J usage is TRBJ1-2; tentative D call: TRBD1 (5 bases). V was clipped by 6 bases and J by 2 bases, with 7 bases between them. CDR1 and CDR2 from the germline V gene are LNHDA and SQIVND (reference sequence). This CDR3 is built from 12 residues. In DNA form, the CDR3 reads TGTGCCAGTAGCTCAGGGAACTATGGCTACACCTTC. Encoded protein: CASSSGNYGYTF.